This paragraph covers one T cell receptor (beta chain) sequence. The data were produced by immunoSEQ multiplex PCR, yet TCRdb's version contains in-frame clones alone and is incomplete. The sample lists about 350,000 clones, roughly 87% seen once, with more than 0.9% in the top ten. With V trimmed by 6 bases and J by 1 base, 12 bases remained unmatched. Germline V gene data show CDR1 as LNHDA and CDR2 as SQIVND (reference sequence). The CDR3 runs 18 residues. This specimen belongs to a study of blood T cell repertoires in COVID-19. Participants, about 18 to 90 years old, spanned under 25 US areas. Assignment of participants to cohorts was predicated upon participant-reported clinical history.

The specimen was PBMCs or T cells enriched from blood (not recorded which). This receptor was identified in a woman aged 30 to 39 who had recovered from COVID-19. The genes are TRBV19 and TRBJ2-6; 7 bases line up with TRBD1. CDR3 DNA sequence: TGTGCCAGTAGGACCGGGACAGCTTTACTTTCTGGGGCCAACGTCCTGACTTTC. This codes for CASRTGTALLSGANVLTF.